This T cell receptor (beta chain) was observed in a study of shared clonotypes between healthy human individuals. Per the original methods: There were no quality scores in the junction-only immunoSEQ sequences, so filtering differed. The protocol was immunoSEQ multiplex PCR, while the TCRdb copy is restricted to in-frame clones and leaves out a portion. V, J and clone size are taken as reported in that table, and D and trimming were inferred from the DNA itself. The sample consists of about 710,000 clones, over 60% of them appearing once. Germline loops: CDR1 SGHRS, CDR2 YFSETQ. This CDR3 has 14 residues. The ends lost 5 bases at V and 10 bases at J; junction bases unmatched: 10.

Specimen: memory CD4+ T cells sorted from blood. Subset in this sample: CD45RA-negative fraction. The receptor's source is a woman aged 30 to 39 in good health. The V gene is TRBV5-1, the J gene TRBJ2-1; 9 positions agree with TRBD1. The CDR3 DNA is TGCGCCAGCAGAGAGGGGACAGGGTCCCGGGAGCAGTTCTTC. Translating gives CASREGTGSREQFF.